A selection of T cell receptor beta chains follows, all from one sample in a study of blood T cell repertoires in COVID-19. Only in-frame clones appear in the TCRdb table, and some are missing; sequencing was by immunoSEQ multiplex PCR. The repertoire holds hundreds of thousands of clones, with under 95% as singletons. Specimen: PBMCs or T cells enriched from blood (not recorded which). Receptor source: a man between 60 and 75 years old who had recovered from COVID-19. Both conserved end residues are part of each CDR3. The D gene is left open where the match is weak. Clone size is not always given. Where it is, it says once, few, many or a class for expanded clones.

d_call: .; v_call: TRBV21-1; j_call: TRBJ1-6; clone_size: .; cdr3_aa: CAYRQNSPLHF; cdr3_nt: TGTGCCTATAGACAAAATTCACCCCTCCACTTT
d_call: .; v_call: TRBV5-4; j_call: TRBJ2-1; clone_size: once; cdr3_aa: CASSPYDNEQFF; cdr3_nt: TGTGCCAGCAGCCCCTATGACAATGAGCAGTTCTTC
d_call: TRBD2; v_call: TRBV6-6; j_call: TRBJ2-3; clone_size: .; cdr3_aa: CASSLLSGSIADTQYF; cdr3_nt: TGTGCCAGCAGCCTCCTCAGCGGGAGTATCGCAGATACGCAGTATTTT
d_call: .; v_call: TRBV11-2; j_call: TRBJ1-1; clone_size: .; cdr3_aa: CASSHRQSNTEAFF; cdr3_nt: TGTGCCAGCAGCCACAGACAATCGAACACTGAAGCTTTCTTT
d_call: .; v_call: TRBV5-4; j_call: TRBJ2-5; clone_size: .; cdr3_aa: CASSLDAGVQETQYF; cdr3_nt: TGTGCCAGCAGCTTGGATGCGGGCGTCCAAGAGACCCAGTACTTC
d_call: TRBD2; v_call: TRBV7-9; j_call: TRBJ2-7; clone_size: .; cdr3_aa: CASSLRFLAGDHEQYF; cdr3_nt: TGTGCCAGCAGCTTAAGATTTCTAGCGGGAGATCACGAGCAGTACTTC
d_call: .; v_call: TRBV29-1; j_call: TRBJ2-3; clone_size: .; cdr3_aa: CSVIATRQRDTQYF; cdr3_nt: TGCAGCGTAATCGCAACAAGACAGAGAGATACGCAGTATTTT
d_call: TRBD2; v_call: TRBV6-5; j_call: TRBJ2-1; clone_size: once; cdr3_aa: CASSWSGISSYNEQFF; cdr3_nt: TGTGCCAGCAGTTGGAGCGGGATTAGCTCCTACAATGAGCAGTTCTTC
d_call: .; v_call: TRBV19; j_call: TRBJ2-3; clone_size: few; cdr3_aa: CASSIQAQARADTQYF; cdr3_nt: TGTGCCAGTAGTATCCAGGCACAGGCCCGCGCAGATACGCAGTATTTT
d_call: .; v_call: TRBV15; j_call: TRBJ1-2; clone_size: .; cdr3_aa: CATSRETGGYTF; cdr3_nt: TGTGCCACCAGCAGGGAGACGGGGGGCTACACCTTC
d_call: .; v_call: TRBV11-3; j_call: TRBJ2-7; clone_size: few; cdr3_aa: CASSSDRMAEEQYF; cdr3_nt: TGTGCCAGCAGCTCCGACAGGATGGCCGAAGAGCAGTACTTC
d_call: TRBD1; v_call: TRBV2; j_call: TRBJ1-1; clone_size: .; cdr3_aa: CAGFEGATNTEAFF; cdr3_nt: TGTGCCGGGTTTGAGGGGGCCACGAACACTGAAGCTTTCTTT
d_call: TRBD1; v_call: TRBV5-1; j_call: TRBJ2-7; clone_size: .; cdr3_aa: CASSPPGQGYEQYF; cdr3_nt: TGCGCCAGCAGCCCGCCGGGACAGGGCTACGAGCAGTACTTC
d_call: TRBD2; v_call: TRBV7-3; j_call: TRBJ2-2; clone_size: .; cdr3_aa: CASSPGGPGTGELFF; cdr3_nt: TGTGCCAGCAGCCCGGGGGGGCCCGGCACCGGGGAGCTGTTTTTT
d_call: .; v_call: TRBV11-2; j_call: TRBJ2-3; clone_size: .; cdr3_aa: CASSLDQGHTDTQYF; cdr3_nt: TGTGCCAGCAGCTTAGATCAGGGACACACAGATACGCAGTATTTT
d_call: .; v_call: TRBV27; j_call: TRBJ1-4; clone_size: .; cdr3_aa: CASSLTPPGQGLTNEKLFF; cdr3_nt: TGTGCCAGCAGTTTAACCCCTCCTGGGCAGGGACTAACTAATGAAAAACTGTTTTTT
d_call: TRBD2; v_call: TRBV11-3; j_call: TRBJ2-3; clone_size: .; cdr3_aa: CASSATSGHSTDTQYF; cdr3_nt: TGTGCCAGCAGCGCAACTAGCGGACACAGCACAGATACGCAGTATTTT
d_call: .; v_call: TRBV4-3; j_call: TRBJ1-5; clone_size: .; cdr3_aa: CASSQDLAKPGGEPQHF; cdr3_nt: TGCGCCAGCAGCCAAGATCTAGCGAAACCCGGCGGTGAGCCCCAGCATTTT
d_call: .; v_call: TRBV5-1; j_call: TRBJ1-2; clone_size: once; cdr3_aa: CASRETANYGYTF; cdr3_nt: TGCGCCAGCAGGGAGACAGCAAACTATGGCTACACCTTC
d_call: TRBD1; v_call: TRBV3-1/TRBV3-2; j_call: TRBJ1-2; clone_size: .; cdr3_aa: CASSPPPGTANYGYTF; cdr3_nt: TGTGCCAGCAGCCCGCCCCCCGGGACAGCTAACTATGGCTACACCTTC
d_call: .; v_call: TRBV10-2; j_call: TRBJ1-2; clone_size: .; cdr3_aa: CASSESTYYGYTF; cdr3_nt: TGCGCCAGCAGTGAGTCAACATATTATGGCTACACCTTC
d_call: TRBD1; v_call: TRBV6-2/TRBV6-3; j_call: TRBJ1-1; clone_size: once; cdr3_aa: CASSSDRGRENTEAFF; cdr3_nt: TGTGCCAGCAGTTCCGACAGGGGAAGGGAGAACACTGAAGCTTTCTTT
d_call: TRBD1; v_call: TRBV5-5; j_call: TRBJ1-5; clone_size: .; cdr3_aa: CASSDYPGQGNQPQHF; cdr3_nt: TGTGCCAGCAGCGACTATCCGGGACAGGGCAATCAGCCCCAGCATTTT
d_call: .; v_call: TRBV7-2; j_call: TRBJ2-1; clone_size: .; cdr3_aa: CASSLAVYNEQFF; cdr3_nt: TGTGCCAGCAGCTTGGCGGTTTACAATGAGCAGTTCTTC
d_call: TRBD1; v_call: TRBV6-5; j_call: TRBJ2-7; clone_size: .; cdr3_aa: CASSLQGAAYEQYF; cdr3_nt: TGTGCCAGCAGCCTACAGGGGGCGGCCTACGAGCAGTACTTC
d_call: TRBD2; v_call: TRBV7-8; j_call: TRBJ2-5; clone_size: .; cdr3_aa: CASSLGRAGGQETQYF; cdr3_nt: TGTGCCAGCAGCTTAGGCAGGGCGGGGGGCCAAGAGACCCAGTACTTC
d_call: .; v_call: TRBV3-1/TRBV3-2; j_call: TRBJ2-1; clone_size: .; cdr3_aa: CASRFGEGGSHEQFF; cdr3_nt: TGTGCCAGCAGATTCGGAGAGGGCGGATCCCATGAGCAGTTCTTC
d_call: TRBD1; v_call: TRBV7-2; j_call: TRBJ1-5; clone_size: .; cdr3_aa: CASSPRQGGQPQHF; cdr3_nt: TGTGCCAGCAGCCCAAGACAGGGAGGTCAGCCCCAGCATTTT
d_call: TRBD1; v_call: TRBV3-1/TRBV3-2; j_call: TRBJ1-1; clone_size: .; cdr3_aa: CATAGGQRTTEAFF; cdr3_nt: TGTGCCACTGCCGGGGGACAGAGGACCACTGAAGCTTTCTTT
d_call: TRBD1; v_call: TRBV2; j_call: TRBJ1-2; clone_size: .; cdr3_aa: CASSSGTGPTYTF; cdr3_nt: TGTGCCAGCAGCTCAGGGACAGGACCTACCTACACCTTC
d_call: .; v_call: TRBV29-1; j_call: TRBJ1-4; clone_size: once; cdr3_aa: CSAKARHPNEKLFF; cdr3_nt: TGCAGCGCGAAGGCTAGGCACCCTAATGAAAAACTGTTTTTT
d_call: TRBD2; v_call: TRBV3-1/TRBV3-2; j_call: TRBJ2-2; clone_size: .; cdr3_aa: CASTSGGRTGELFF; cdr3_nt: TGTGCCAGCACTAGCGGGGGAAGGACCGGGGAGCTGTTTTTT
d_call: TRBD1; v_call: TRBV5-1; j_call: TRBJ1-2; clone_size: .; cdr3_aa: CASSPLTGGSSDYGYTF; cdr3_nt: TGCGCCAGCAGCCCTCTGACAGGGGGCTCTTCGGACTATGGCTACACCTTC
d_call: TRBD1; v_call: TRBV27; j_call: TRBJ1-2; clone_size: .; cdr3_aa: CASRPGGQGYGYTF; cdr3_nt: TGTGCCAGCAGACCTGGAGGACAGGGGTATGGCTACACCTTC
d_call: .; v_call: TRBV5-4; j_call: TRBJ1-1; clone_size: .; cdr3_aa: CASSTRGGDGEAFF; cdr3_nt: TGTGCCAGCAGCACCCGGGGAGGGGATGGAGAAGCTTTCTTT
d_call: .; v_call: TRBV7-2; j_call: TRBJ1-3; clone_size: .; cdr3_aa: CASSFRGGDKGNTIYF; cdr3_nt: TGTGCCAGCAGCTTCCGTGGGGGGGATAAGGGAAACACCATATATTTT
d_call: TRBD1; v_call: TRBV28; j_call: TRBJ1-4; clone_size: .; cdr3_aa: CASRGGRTTNEKLFF; cdr3_nt: TGTGCCAGCAGAGGGGGCAGAACAACTAATGAAAAACTGTTTTTT
d_call: TRBD1; v_call: TRBV28; j_call: TRBJ1-2; clone_size: .; cdr3_aa: CASRQSTGDVPGGYTF; cdr3_nt: TGTGCCAGCAGACAATCGACAGGGGATGTCCCTGGAGGCTACACCTTC
d_call: .; v_call: TRBV7-9; j_call: TRBJ1-5; clone_size: .; cdr3_aa: CASSTQNQPQHF; cdr3_nt: TGTGCCAGCAGCACACAAAATCAGCCCCAGCATTTT